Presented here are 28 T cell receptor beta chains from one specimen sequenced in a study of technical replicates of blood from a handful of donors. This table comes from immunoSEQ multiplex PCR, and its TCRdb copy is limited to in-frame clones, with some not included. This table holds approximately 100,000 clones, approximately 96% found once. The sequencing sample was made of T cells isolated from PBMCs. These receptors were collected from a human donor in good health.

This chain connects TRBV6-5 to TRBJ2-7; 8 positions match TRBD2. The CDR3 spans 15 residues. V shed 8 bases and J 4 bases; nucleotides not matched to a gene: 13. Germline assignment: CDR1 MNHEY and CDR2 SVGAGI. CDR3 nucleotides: TGTGCCAGCGGAATCTACGAGCGGGGGAGGTACGAGCAGTACTTC. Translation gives CASGIYERGRYEQYF.

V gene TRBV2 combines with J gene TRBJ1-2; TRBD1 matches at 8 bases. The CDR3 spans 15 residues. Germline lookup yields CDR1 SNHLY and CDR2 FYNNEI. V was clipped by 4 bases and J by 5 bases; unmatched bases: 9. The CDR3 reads CASSVAQGAYYGYTF. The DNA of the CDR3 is TGTGCCAGCAGTGTGGCTCAGGGGGCTTATTATGGCTACACCTTC. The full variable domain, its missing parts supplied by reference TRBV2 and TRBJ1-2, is EPEVTQTPSHQVTQMGQEVILRCVPISNHLYFYWYRQILGQKVEFLVSFYNNEISEKSEIFDDQFSVERPDGSNFTLKIRSTKLEDSAMYFCASSVAQGAYYGYTFGSGTRLTVV.

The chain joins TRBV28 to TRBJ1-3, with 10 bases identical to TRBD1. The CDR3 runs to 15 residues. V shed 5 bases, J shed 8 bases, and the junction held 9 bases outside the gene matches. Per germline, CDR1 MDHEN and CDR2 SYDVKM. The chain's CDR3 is CASSDRQGAKDTIYF. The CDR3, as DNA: TGTGCCAGCAGTGACCGACAGGGGGCTAAGGACACCATATATTTT.

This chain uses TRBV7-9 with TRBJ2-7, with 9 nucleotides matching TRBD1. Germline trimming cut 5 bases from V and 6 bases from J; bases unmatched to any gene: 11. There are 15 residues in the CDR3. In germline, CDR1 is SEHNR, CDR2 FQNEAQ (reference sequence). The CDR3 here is CASSIYRDRVGEQYF. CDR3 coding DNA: TGTGCCAGCAGCATATACCGGGACAGGGTGGGCGAGCAGTACTTC.

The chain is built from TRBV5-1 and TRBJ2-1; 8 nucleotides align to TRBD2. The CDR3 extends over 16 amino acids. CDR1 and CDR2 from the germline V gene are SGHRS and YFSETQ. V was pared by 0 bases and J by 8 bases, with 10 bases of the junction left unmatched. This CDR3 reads CASSLAQSAGGHEQFF. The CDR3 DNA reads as TGCGCCAGCAGCTTGGCCCAATCTGCGGGAGGACATGAGCAGTTCTTC. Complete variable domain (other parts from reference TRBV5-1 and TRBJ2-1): KAGVTQTPRYLIKTRGQQVTLSCSPISGHRSVSWYQQTPGQGLQFLFEYFSETQRNKGNFPGRFSGRQFSNSRSEMNVSTLELGDSALYLCASSLAQSAGGHEQFFGPGTRLTVL.

CDR3: CASRAGGATEAFF. DNA for the CDR3: TGTGCCAGCAGGGCGGGGGGGGCCACTGAAGCTTTCTTT. The rearrangement links TRBV6-5 to TRBJ1-1, with D tentatively TRBD1 (6 bases). In germline, CDR1 is MNHEY, CDR2 SVGAGI. Trimming shortened V by 6 bases and J by 4 bases, and 12 bases separated the two germline ends. There are 13 residues in the CDR3.

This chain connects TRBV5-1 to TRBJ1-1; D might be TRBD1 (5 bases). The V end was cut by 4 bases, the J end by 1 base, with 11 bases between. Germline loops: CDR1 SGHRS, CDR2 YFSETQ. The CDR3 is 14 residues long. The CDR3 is CASSPRGTNTEAFF. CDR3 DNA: TGCGCCAGCAGCCCCCGGGGGACGAACACTGAAGCTTTCTTT.

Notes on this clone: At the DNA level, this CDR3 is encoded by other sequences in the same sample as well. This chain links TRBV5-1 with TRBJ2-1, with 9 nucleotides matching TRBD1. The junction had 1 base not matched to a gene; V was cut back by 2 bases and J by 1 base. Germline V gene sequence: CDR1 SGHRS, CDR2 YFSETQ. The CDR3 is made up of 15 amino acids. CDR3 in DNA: TGCGCCAGCAGCTTAGGACAGGGGTCCTACAATGAGCAGTTCTTC. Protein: CASSLGQGSYNEQFF. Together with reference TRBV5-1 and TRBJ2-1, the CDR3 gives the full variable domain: KAGVTQTPRYLIKTRGQQVTLSCSPISGHRSVSWYQQTPGQGLQFLFEYFSETQRNKGNFPGRFSGRQFSNSRSEMNVSTLELGDSALYLCASSLGQGSYNEQFFGPGTRLTVL.

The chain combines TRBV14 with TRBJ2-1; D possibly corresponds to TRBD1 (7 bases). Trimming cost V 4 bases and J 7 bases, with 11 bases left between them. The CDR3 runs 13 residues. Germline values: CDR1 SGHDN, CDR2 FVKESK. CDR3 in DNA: TGTGCCAGCAGCCCCTCAGGGGGGAATGAGCAGTTCTTC. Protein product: CASSPSGGNEQFF.

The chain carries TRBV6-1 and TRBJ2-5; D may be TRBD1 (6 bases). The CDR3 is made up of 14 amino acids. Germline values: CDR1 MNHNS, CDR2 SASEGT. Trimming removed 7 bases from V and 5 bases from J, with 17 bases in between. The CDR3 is CASTSGTSGETQYF. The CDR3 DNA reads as TGTGCCAGCACCTCCGGGACATCGGGTGAGACCCAGTACTTC.

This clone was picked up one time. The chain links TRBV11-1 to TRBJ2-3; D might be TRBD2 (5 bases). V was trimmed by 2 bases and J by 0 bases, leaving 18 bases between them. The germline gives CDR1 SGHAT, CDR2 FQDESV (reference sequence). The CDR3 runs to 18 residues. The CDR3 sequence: CASSLPGRGRHSTDTQYF. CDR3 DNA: TGTGCCAGCAGCTTACCCGGGCGCGGGCGTCATAGCACAGATACGCAGTATTTT. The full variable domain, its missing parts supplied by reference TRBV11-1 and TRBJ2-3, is EAEVAQSPRYKITEKSQAVAFWCDPISGHATLYWYRQILGQGPELLVQFQDESVVDDSQLPKDRFSAERLKGVDSTLKIQPAELGDSAMYLCASSLPGRGRHSTDTQYFGPGTRLTVL.

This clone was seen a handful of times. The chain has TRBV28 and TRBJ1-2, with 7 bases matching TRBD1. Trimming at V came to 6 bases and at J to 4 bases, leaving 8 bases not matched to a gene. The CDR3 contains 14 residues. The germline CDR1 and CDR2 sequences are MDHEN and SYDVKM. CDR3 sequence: CASSPSTGVYGYTF. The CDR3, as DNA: TGTGCCAGCAGCCCTTCTACAGGGGTCTATGGCTACACCTTC.

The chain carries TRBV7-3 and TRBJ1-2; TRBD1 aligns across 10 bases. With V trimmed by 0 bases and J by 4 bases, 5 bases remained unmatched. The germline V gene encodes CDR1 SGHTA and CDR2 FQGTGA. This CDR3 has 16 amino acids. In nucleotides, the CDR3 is TGTGCCAGCAGCTTAACCCGGGACAGGGGAAGCTATGGCTACACCTTC. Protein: CASSLTRDRGSYGYTF.

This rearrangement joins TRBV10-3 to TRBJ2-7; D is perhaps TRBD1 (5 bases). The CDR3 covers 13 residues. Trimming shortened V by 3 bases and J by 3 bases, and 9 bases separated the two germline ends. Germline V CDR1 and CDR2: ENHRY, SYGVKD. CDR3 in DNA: TGTGCCATCAGTGAAGGGCAGGGCTACGAGCAGTACTTC. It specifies CAISEGQGYEQYF.

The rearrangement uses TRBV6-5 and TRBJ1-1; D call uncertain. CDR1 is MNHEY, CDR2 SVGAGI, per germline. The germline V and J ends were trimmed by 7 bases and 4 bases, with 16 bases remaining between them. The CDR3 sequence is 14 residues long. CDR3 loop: CASNKQAELTEAFF. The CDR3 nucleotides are TGTGCCAGCAATAAGCAGGCAGAACTCACTGAAGCTTTCTTT.

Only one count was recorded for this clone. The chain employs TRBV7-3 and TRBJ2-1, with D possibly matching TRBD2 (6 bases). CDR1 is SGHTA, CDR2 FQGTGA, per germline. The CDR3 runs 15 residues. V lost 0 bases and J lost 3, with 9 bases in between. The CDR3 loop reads CASSLTAGRYNEQFF. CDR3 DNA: TGTGCCAGCAGCTTAACAGCGGGTCGCTACAATGAGCAGTTCTTC.

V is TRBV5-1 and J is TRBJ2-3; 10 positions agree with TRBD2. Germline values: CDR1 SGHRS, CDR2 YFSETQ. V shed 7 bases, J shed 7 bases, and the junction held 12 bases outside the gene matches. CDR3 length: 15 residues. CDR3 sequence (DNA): TGCGCCAGCGCTACCTCCGGGACTAGCGTCAATACGCAGTATTTT. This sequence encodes CASATSGTSVNTQYF.

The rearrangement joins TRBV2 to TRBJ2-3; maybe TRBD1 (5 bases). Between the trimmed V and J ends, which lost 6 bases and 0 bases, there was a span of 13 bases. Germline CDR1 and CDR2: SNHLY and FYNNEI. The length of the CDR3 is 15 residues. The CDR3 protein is CASRKGPYSTDTQYF. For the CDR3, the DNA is TGTGCCAGCAGGAAGGGGCCCTATAGCACAGATACGCAGTATTTT.

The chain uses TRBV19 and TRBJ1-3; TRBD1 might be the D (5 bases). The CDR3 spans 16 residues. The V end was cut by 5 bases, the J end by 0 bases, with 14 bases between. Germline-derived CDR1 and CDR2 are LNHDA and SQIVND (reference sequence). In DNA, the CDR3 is TGTGCCAGTAGTTCTCAGGGAGGCCACTCTGGAAACACCATATATTTT. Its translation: CASSSQGGHSGNTIYF.

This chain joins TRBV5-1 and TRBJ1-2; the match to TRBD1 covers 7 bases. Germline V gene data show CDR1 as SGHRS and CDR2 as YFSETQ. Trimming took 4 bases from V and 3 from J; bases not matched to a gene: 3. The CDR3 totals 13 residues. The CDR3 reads CASSPDRDYGYTF. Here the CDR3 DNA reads TGCGCCAGCAGCCCCGACAGGGACTATGGCTACACCTTC.

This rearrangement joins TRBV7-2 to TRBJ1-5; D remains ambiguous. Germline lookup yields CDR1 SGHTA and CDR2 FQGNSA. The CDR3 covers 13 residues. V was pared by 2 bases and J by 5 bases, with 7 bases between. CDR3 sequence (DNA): TGTGCCAGCAGCTTAAACAGCTATCAGCCCCAGCATTTT. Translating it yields CASSLNSYQPQHF. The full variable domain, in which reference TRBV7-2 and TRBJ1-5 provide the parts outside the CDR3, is GAGVSQSPSNKVTEKGKDVELRCDPISGHTALYWYRQSLGQGLEFLIYFQGNSAPDKSGLPSDRFSAERTGGSVSTLTIQRTQQEDSAVYLCASSLNSYQPQHFGDGTRLSIL.

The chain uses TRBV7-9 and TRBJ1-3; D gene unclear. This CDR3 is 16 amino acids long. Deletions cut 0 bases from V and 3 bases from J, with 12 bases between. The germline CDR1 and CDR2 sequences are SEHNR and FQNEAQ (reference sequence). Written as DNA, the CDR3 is TGTGCCAGCAGCTTAGCTATCCGCGGAGATGGAAACACCATATATTTT. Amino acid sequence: CASSLAIRGDGNTIYF.

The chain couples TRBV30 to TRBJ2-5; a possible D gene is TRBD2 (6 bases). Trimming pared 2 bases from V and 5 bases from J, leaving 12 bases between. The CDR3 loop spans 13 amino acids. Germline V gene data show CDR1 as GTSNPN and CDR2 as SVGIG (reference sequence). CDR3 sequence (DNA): TGTGCCTGGAGTAGGGTAGGGAGGGAGACCCAGTACTTC. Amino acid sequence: CAWSRVGRETQYF.

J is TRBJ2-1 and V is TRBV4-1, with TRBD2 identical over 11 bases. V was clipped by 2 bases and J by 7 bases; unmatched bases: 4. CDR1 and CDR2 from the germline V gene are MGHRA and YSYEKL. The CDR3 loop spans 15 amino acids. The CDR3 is CASSQLAGGLNEQFF. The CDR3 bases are TGCGCCAGCAGCCAACTAGCGGGAGGTCTAAATGAGCAGTTCTTC.

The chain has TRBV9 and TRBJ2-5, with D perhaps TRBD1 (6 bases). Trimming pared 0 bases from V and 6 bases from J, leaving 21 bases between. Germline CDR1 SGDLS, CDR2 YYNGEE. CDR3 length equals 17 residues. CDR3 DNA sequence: TGTGCCAGCAGCGTAGGAACAGGGCAGTCCTCCACGAAGACCCAGTACTTC. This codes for CASSVGTGQSSTKTQYF.

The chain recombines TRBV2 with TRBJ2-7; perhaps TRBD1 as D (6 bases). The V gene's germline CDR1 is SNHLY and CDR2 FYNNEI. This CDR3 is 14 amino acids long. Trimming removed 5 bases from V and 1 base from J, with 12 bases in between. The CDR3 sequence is CASSPGTHSYEQYF. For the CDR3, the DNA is TGTGCCAGCAGTCCCGGGACACATTCCTACGAGCAGTACTTC.

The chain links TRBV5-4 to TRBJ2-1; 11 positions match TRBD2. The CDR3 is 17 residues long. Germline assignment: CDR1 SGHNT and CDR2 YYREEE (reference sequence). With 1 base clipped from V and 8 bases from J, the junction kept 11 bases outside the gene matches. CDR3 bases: TGTGCCAGCAGCTTGACGATAGCGGGGGGGCAAATAGATGAGCAGTTCTTC. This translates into CASSLTIAGGQIDEQFF.

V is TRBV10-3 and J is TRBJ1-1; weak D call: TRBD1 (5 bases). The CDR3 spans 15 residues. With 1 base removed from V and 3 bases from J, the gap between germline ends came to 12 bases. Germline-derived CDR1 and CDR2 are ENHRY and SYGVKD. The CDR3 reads CAISELAGGDTEAFF. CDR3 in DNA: TGTGCCATCAGTGAGTTGGCGGGGGGTGACACTGAAGCTTTCTTT.